Listed below are T cell receptor beta chains from one sample, sequenced in a study of CD8 T cells in Susac syndrome. MiXCR was run by TCRdb on the immunoSEQ multiplex PCR reads, yielding one entry per CDR3 protein. Found here are 130,000 or so distinct CDR3 sequences, more than 75% of them singletons; the top ten hold roughly 0.25%. The sample taken for sequencing was CD8+ T cells from PBMCs. These receptors all come from a human donor with multiple sclerosis. Each CDR3 is given with its conserved first and last residue. Fields, in order: D gene, J gene, V gene, clone size, CDR3 protein, CDR3 DNA. The D gene is left open where the match is weak. Clone size, where shown, is once, few, many, or a class for clones that have expanded.

NA	TRBJ2-6	TRBV25-1	few	CASSDLGWGSGANVLTF	TGTGCCAGCAGTGATTTAGGGTGGGGCTCTGGGGCCAACGTCCTGACTTTC
NA	TRBJ1-2	TRBV20-1	NA	CSVSLGEYGYTF	TGCAGTGTCAGCCTAGGGGAATATGGCTACACCTTC
TRBD2	TRBJ2-1	TRBV6-2/TRBV6-3	NA	CASSLAGFGYNEQFF	TGTGCCAGCAGTTTAGCGGGATTCGGCTACAATGAGCAGTTCTTC
TRBD1	TRBJ2-4	TRBV15	NA	CATTRDRGHIQYF	TGTGCCACCACCCGCGACAGGGGACACATTCAGTACTTC
NA	TRBJ2-1	TRBV4-1	NA	CASSRKSSEQFF	TGCGCCAGCAGCCGCAAGTCAAGTGAGCAGTTCTTC
TRBD1	TRBJ2-7	TRBV6-1	few	CASTTYTDRGLNYEQYF	TGTGCCAGCACTACGTACACCGACAGGGGCCTCAACTACGAGCAGTACTTC
NA	TRBJ1-1	TRBV30	NA	CAWDPGSQNTEAFF	TGTGCCTGGGACCCCGGGAGCCAGAACACTGAAGCTTTCTTT
TRBD2	TRBJ2-7	TRBV2	NA	CASSEWSGSHYEQYF	TGTGCCAGCAGTGAGTGGAGCGGGAGTCACTACGAGCAGTACTTC
NA	TRBJ1-1	TRBV19	NA	CASSPAQAIEAFF	TGTGCCAGTAGCCCGGCGCAGGCGATTGAAGCTTTCTTT
TRBD2	TRBJ2-1	TRBV30	NA	CACRLAGPEQFF	TGTGCCTGTCGACTAGCGGGACCCGAGCAGTTCTTC
TRBD1	TRBJ1-4	TRBV9	NA	CASSEGQGFPNEKLFF	TGTGCCAGCAGCGAAGGACAGGGGTTCCCTAATGAAAAACTGTTTTTT
TRBD2	TRBJ2-1	TRBV7-2	once	CASSLYSGSGNEQFF	TGTGCCAGCAGCTTATACAGCGGGAGTGGGAATGAGCAGTTCTTC
NA	TRBJ1-2	TRBV30	NA	CACYNWGNYGYTF	TGTGCCTGCTACAACTGGGGGAACTATGGCTACACCTTC
NA	TRBJ2-5	TRBV2	NA	CASSESTYGEETQYF	TGTGCCAGCAGTGAATCAACTTACGGTGAAGAGACCCAGTACTTC
NA	TRBJ2-1	TRBV6-1	NA	CALLGVRLDEQFF	TGTGCCCTGCTGGGGGTCAGGCTAGATGAGCAGTTCTTC
TRBD2	TRBJ2-1	TRBV19	NA	CASTPGLGANEQFF	TGTGCCAGTACTCCGGGACTAGGTGCGAATGAGCAGTTCTTC
TRBD1	TRBJ1-1	TRBV5-8	NA	CASSLLGTGNTEAFF	TGTGCCAGCAGCCTTCTGGGGACAGGGAACACTGAAGCTTTCTTT
TRBD2	TRBJ2-4	TRBV20-1	once	CSARDWTSGLAKNIQYF	TGCAGTGCTAGAGATTGGACTAGCGGATTAGCCAAAAACATTCAATACTTC
NA	TRBJ2-7	TRBV19	NA	CASSPGQYEQYF	TGTGCCAGTAGCCCAGGACAGTACGAGCAGTACTTC
NA	TRBJ1-2	TRBV27	NA	CASSWGPNYGYTF	TGTGCCAGCAGTTGGGGCCCTAACTATGGCTACACCTTC
NA	TRBJ2-3	TRBV9	NA	CASTEGGASRDTQYF	TGTGCCAGCACCGAGGGGGGAGCTAGCAGAGATACGCAGTATTTT
NA	TRBJ1-4	TRBV7-8	NA	CASSGGFDLASATNEKLFF	TGTGCCAGCAGCGGGGGCTTCGATCTCGCTTCTGCAACTAATGAAAAACTGTTTTTT
NA	TRBJ2-7	TRBV28	NA	CASSLSLFEQYF	TGTGCCAGCAGTTTAAGCCTGTTCGAGCAGTACTTC
TRBD2	TRBJ2-1	TRBV9	NA	CASSYQGGRDEQFF	TGTGCCAGCAGCTATCAAGGAGGGAGGGATGAGCAGTTCTTC
NA	TRBJ2-4	TRBV6-2/TRBV6-3	NA	CASSPGPLQYF	TGTGCCAGCAGCCCTGGGCCCCTTCAGTACTTC
NA	TRBJ2-7	TRBV2	NA	CASSEAAGTYEQYF	TGTGCCAGCAGTGAAGCGGCAGGCACCTACGAGCAGTACTTC
NA	TRBJ2-7	TRBV7-2	NA	CASSFPGVVREQYF	TGTGCCAGCAGCTTCCCCGGGGTCGTAAGAGAGCAGTACTTC
TRBD2	TRBJ2-7	TRBV12-3/TRBV12-4	NA	CASSFAGGPYEQYF	TGTGCCAGCAGTTTCGCGGGAGGGCCCTACGAGCAGTACTTC
TRBD2	TRBJ2-7	TRBV7-9	NA	CASTDGGREGGEQYF	TGTGCCAGCACCGACGGGGGAAGGGAGGGCGGTGAGCAGTACTTC
NA	TRBJ2-1	TRBV29-1	NA	CSVLALNNNEQFF	TGCAGCGTTCTAGCGCTGAACAACAATGAGCAGTTCTTC
TRBD1	TRBJ1-2	TRBV4-1	NA	CASSHPGQDGGYTF	TGCGCCAGCAGCCATCCCGGACAGGACGGTGGCTACACCTTC
TRBD1	TRBJ1-4	TRBV19	NA	CASSGGDATGEKLFF	TGTGCCAGCTCAGGGGGCGACGCTACGGGCGAAAAACTGTTTTTT
NA	TRBJ1-4	TRBV7-9	NA	CATLGTLAEKLFF	TGTGCCACCCTCGGGACTCTGGCTGAAAAACTGTTTTTT
TRBD2	TRBJ2-1	TRBV7-9	NA	CASQSGSYNEQFF	TGTGCCAGCCAAAGCGGGAGCTACAATGAGCAGTTCTTC
NA	TRBJ1-2	TRBV4-1	NA	CASQDRTNYGYTF	TGCGCCAGCCAAGATAGAACCAACTATGGCTACACCTTC
TRBD1	TRBJ1-1	TRBV13	NA	CASSLEQGAGIF	TGTGCCAGCAGCTTGGAACAGGGGGCCGGGATCTTT
NA	TRBJ2-1	TRBV27	once	CASSLSGHPNNEQFF	TGTGCCAGCAGTTTGTCGGGACATCCAAACAATGAGCAGTTCTTC